This T cell receptor beta chain was sequenced in a study of identifying expanded T cells in peripheral blood. Data came from immunoSEQ multiplex PCR; TCRdb stores just in-frame clones and leaves some out. The repertoire holds around 99,000 clones, with about nine tenths as singletons. CDR1 SGHRS and CDR2 YFSETQ come from the germline V gene. V lost 0 bases and J lost 1, with 11 bases in between. The CDR3 runs 16 residues. As for this clone: Its specificity is unknown.

Study-level results: Differentially abundant clones: around 1.1 between replicates, 16.4 at roughly 15 days, 19 to 20 at four. Clone count variance between roughly 2-week samples rose with total template count.

The sequence was obtained from a person aged 18 to 75 in good health. The chain links TRBV5-1 to TRBJ1-5; weak D call: TRBD1 (6 bases). The material sequenced was blood. The chain's CDR3 is CASSLGGGASNQPQHF. The CDR3 nucleotides are TGCGCCAGCAGCTTGGGCGGGGGCGCGAGCAATCAGCCCCAGCATTTT.